Presented here are 29 T cell receptor beta chains from one specimen sequenced in a study of technical replicates of blood from a handful of donors. Assay used: immunoSEQ multiplex PCR; TCRdb lists only in-frame clones, some missing. The sample includes just over 75,000 clones, around 94% of them seen just once. Sequenced input: T cells isolated from PBMCs. These receptors were collected from a human donor in good health.

The chain has TRBV5-1 and TRBJ2-7, with 7 bases aligning to TRBD2. J lost 5 bases, V lost 1 base, and 9 bases had no gene match. The CDR3 length is 15 residues. The germline gives CDR1 SGHRS, CDR2 YFSETQ. The DNA of the CDR3 is TGCGCCAGCAGCTTGCGGAACGGGAGGAATCACGAGCAGTACTTC. Translation: CASSLRNGRNHEQYF. The full variable domain, rest sourced from reference TRBV5-1 and TRBJ2-7, is KAGVTQTPRYLIKTRGQQVTLSCSPISGHRSVSWYQQTPGQGLQFLFEYFSETQRNKGNFPGRFSGRQFSNSRSEMNVSTLELGDSALYLCASSLRNGRNHEQYFGPGTRLTVT.

The chain carries TRBV6-5 and TRBJ2-2, with D hard to call. Trimming stripped 6 bases from V and 3 bases from J, with 8 bases between. CDR1 is MNHEY, CDR2 SVGAGI, per germline. There are 13 residues in the CDR3. The CDR3 reads CASRRLDTGELFF. CDR3 bases: TGTGCCAGCAGGAGGCTAGACACCGGGGAGCTGTTTTTT.

V is TRBV6-5 and J is TRBJ2-7, with 8 bases identical to TRBD1. Per the germline V gene, CDR1 is MNHEY and CDR2 is SVGAGI. This CDR3 has 12 residues. V lost 3 bases and J lost 6; bases outside the gene matches: 1. Here the CDR3 reads CASSYTGGEQYF. For the CDR3, the DNA is TGTGCCAGCAGTTATACAGGGGGCGAGCAGTACTTC.

Here the CDR3 DNA reads TGTGCCAGCTCACCACAGGAGCTAGGTGGGGCCAACGTCCTGACTTTC. This sequence encodes CASSPQELGGANVLTF. V gene TRBV18 combines with J gene TRBJ2-6; D is unclear. Germline CDR1 KGHSH, CDR2 LQKENI. This CDR3 has 16 amino acids. With 1 base removed from V and 3 bases from J, the gap between germline ends came to 10 bases.

This chain uses TRBV10-2 with TRBJ2-2; TRBD2 matches 12 bases. The CDR3 runs 16 residues. With V trimmed by 0 bases and J by 10 bases, 6 bases remained unmatched. Germline CDR1 reads WSHSY; CDR2 reads SAAADI. CDR3 DNA sequence: TGCGCCAGCAGTGAGTCGGCTAGCGGGAGGGCCGAGGAGCTGTTTTTT. Protein product: CASSESASGRAEELFF.

The chain couples TRBV29-1 to TRBJ2-1; 7 bases agree with TRBD2. Losses at the gene ends were 4 bases for V and 7 bases for J; bases not matched to a gene: 7. There are 13 residues in the CDR3. The germline V gene encodes CDR1 SQVTM and CDR2 ANQGSEA. This chain's CDR3 is CSVGDYIWNEQFF. In DNA form, the CDR3 reads TGCAGCGTTGGGGACTACATCTGGAATGAGCAGTTCTTC.

Here the CDR3 DNA reads TGTGCCAGCAGCCGATTCGCGGGAGACACAGATACGCAGTATTTT. Its translation: CASSRFAGDTDTQYF. J is TRBJ2-3 and V is TRBV27; 7 positions agree with TRBD2. Germline loops: CDR1 MNHEY, CDR2 SMNVEV (reference sequence). The CDR3 loop spans 15 amino acids. Trimming cost V 6 bases and J 2 bases; bases outside gene matches: 8.

J is TRBJ1-2 and V is TRBV6-5; 7 bases map to TRBD1. This CDR3 comprises 14 residues. Germline V gives CDR1 MNHEY, CDR2 SVGAGI. The V segment lost 10 bases and the J segment 2 bases; nucleotides outside the gene matches: 10. In DNA, the CDR3 is TGTGCCACTTCCTCCGCGACAGGGAACTATGGCTACACCTTC. Encoded protein: CATSSATGNYGYTF.

This chain joins TRBV7-2 and TRBJ2-1, with D unresolved. The CDR3 length is 12 residues. V dropped 4 bases and J dropped 4 bases, with 5 bases sitting between them. From germline, CDR1 is SGHTA and CDR2 FQGNSA. For the CDR3, the DNA is TGTGCCAGCAGCTCAGTGTACAATGAGCAGTTCTTC. Its protein is CASSSVYNEQFF.

V and J are TRBV7-3 and TRBJ2-7; 9 positions agree with TRBD2. The CDR3 runs 14 residues. The V segment lost 4 bases and the J segment 3 bases; nucleotides outside the gene matches: 4. Germline V CDR1 and CDR2: SGHTA, FQGTGA. This CDR3 reads CASSSSGAYYEQYF. CDR3 bases: TGTGCCAGCAGCTCTAGCGGGGCTTACTACGAGCAGTACTTC.

The chain is built from TRBV11-3 and TRBJ2-6, with 7 bases identical to TRBD2. Trimming removed 1 base from V and 0 bases from J; junction bases left unmatched: 12. Germline-derived CDR1 and CDR2 are SGHNT and YENEEA. The CDR3 consists of 20 residues. The CDR3 DNA reads TGTGCCAGCAGCTTAGTAAGAGCGGGAAACCCCCTCTCTGGGGCCAACGTCCTGACTTTC. Protein product: CASSLVRAGNPLSGANVLTF.

The genes are TRBV9 and TRBJ2-7; the match to TRBD1 covers 8 bases. Germline trimming cut 2 bases from V and 4 bases from J; bases unmatched to any gene: 8. The CDR3 is 15 amino acids. Germline V gene sequence: CDR1 SGDLS, CDR2 YYNGEE. CDR3: CASSVGQGSVYEQYF. CDR3 DNA sequence: TGTGCCAGCAGCGTTGGACAGGGAAGCGTTTACGAGCAGTACTTC. The whole variable domain, remainder taken from reference TRBV9 and TRBJ2-7, is DSGVTQTPKHLITATGQRVTLRCSPRSGDLSVYWYQQSLDQGLQFLIQYYNGEERAKGNILERFSAQQFPDLHSELNLSSLELGDSALYFCASSVGQGSVYEQYFGPGTRLTVT.

The rearrangement links TRBV7-9 to TRBJ2-2; 12 nucleotides align to TRBD2. Per the germline V gene, CDR1 is SEHNR and CDR2 is FQNEAQ (reference sequence). Unmatched junction bases numbered 2, after V lost 3 bases and J lost 6 bases. The CDR3 consists of 15 residues. CDR3 DNA: TGTGCCAGCAGCTTCCTAGCGGGAGGGGCCGGGGAGCTGTTTTTT. Translation: CASSFLAGGAGELFF.

The CDR3 DNA sequence: TGCGCCAGCAGCATCCGGGACAGTAGCAATCAGCCCCAGCATTTT. Translating it yields CASSIRDSSNQPQHF. The chain recombines TRBV4-1 with TRBJ1-5; 7 positions match TRBD1. The CDR3 length is 15 residues. CDR1 MGHRA and CDR2 YSYEKL come from the germline V gene. The trim removed 5 bases at V and 0 bases at J, leaving 4 bases unmatched.

The V and J genes are TRBV19 and TRBJ2-2; tentative D call: TRBD1 (6 bases). The germline V and J ends were trimmed by 5 bases and 6 bases, with 10 bases remaining between them. This CDR3 spans 13 amino acids. Looked up from germline, CDR1 is LNHDA and CDR2 is SQIVND (reference sequence). CDR3 sequence: CASSLRGAGELFF. The DNA for the CDR3 is TGTGCCAGTAGTCTCAGGGGTGCCGGGGAGCTGTTTTTT.

The chain employs TRBV10-1 and TRBJ2-7; D ambiguous. Germline V gene sequence: CDR1 WNHNN, CDR2 SYGVQD (reference sequence). The CDR3 consists of 15 residues. V lost 3 bases to trimming and J lost 4 bases, with 16 bases between them. CDR3 DNA sequence: TGCGCCAGCAGTGACACCGGGTCTGGTCGGTACGAGCAGTACTTC. This codes for CASSDTGSGRYEQYF.

V usage is TRBV28 and J usage is TRBJ1-1; D unresolved. This CDR3 contains 14 residues. The germline V and J ends were trimmed by 6 bases and 2 bases, with 13 bases remaining between them. Per the germline V gene, CDR1 is MDHEN and CDR2 is SYDVKM. CDR3 protein: CASSSKRFNTEAFF. The CDR3 DNA reads as TGTGCCAGCAGCAGTAAGAGGTTTAACACTGAAGCTTTCTTT. The whole variable domain, filled in from reference TRBV28 and TRBJ1-1, reads DVKVTQSSRYLVKRTGEKVFLECVQDMDHENMFWYRQDPGLGLRLIYFSYDVKMKEKGDIPEGYSVSREKKERFSLILESASTNQTSMYLCASSSKRFNTEAFFGQGTRLTVV.

The chain has TRBV27 and TRBJ1-5; D perhaps matches TRBD1 (6 bases). The CDR3 extends over 14 amino acids. Germline CDR1 is MNHEY and CDR2 is SMNVEV (reference sequence). Trimming cost V 6 bases and J 4 bases, with 13 bases left between them. CDR3 DNA sequence: TGTGCCAGCAGCTTCGATCAGGGGAATCAGCCCCAGCATTTT. This gives the protein CASSFDQGNQPQHF.

The gene calls are TRBV30 and TRBJ2-7; weak D call: TRBD1 (5 bases). Germline loops: CDR1 GTSNPN, CDR2 SVGIG (reference sequence). Trimming removed 4 bases at V and 5 bases at J, with 18 bases between. The CDR3 is 14 amino acids. CDR3 coding DNA: TGTGCCTGGAAAGGGGATTACTCAGGACACGAGCAGTACTTC. It is translated as CAWKGDYSGHEQYF.

There are a few counts of this clone. The rearrangement joins TRBV4-1 to TRBJ1-1, with D unresolved. Germline assignment: CDR1 MGHRA and CDR2 YSYEKL. Trimming left V 0 bases short and J 2 bases short, with 4 bases between. The CDR3 runs 13 residues. In DNA form, the CDR3 reads TGCGCCAGCAGCCAAGAGAGTAACACTGAAGCTTTCTTT. Its translation is CASSQESNTEAFF.

The chain combines TRBV5-8 with TRBJ1-1, with TRBD1 matching over 10 bases. This CDR3 comprises 15 residues. Germline V CDR1 and CDR2: SGHTS, YDEGEE. V dropped 4 bases and J dropped 0; count of bases not matched to a gene: 3. The CDR3, as DNA: TGTGCCAGCAGCCCCGGGACAGGGGTGAACACTGAAGCTTTCTTT. Its translation: CASSPGTGVNTEAFF.

This clone was seen once. The rearrangement uses TRBV25-1 and TRBJ2-2, with unresolved D. CDR3 size: 14 residues. The germline V gene encodes CDR1 MGHDK and CDR2 SYGVNS. V was cut by 2 bases and J by 3 bases, with 7 bases left in between. Here the CDR3 reads CASSEDTDTGELFF. In nucleotides, the CDR3 is TGTGCCAGCAGTGAAGACACGGACACCGGGGAGCTGTTTTTT.

V is TRBV29-1 and J is TRBJ1-2; no firm D call. The CDR3 sequence is 11 residues long. Deletions cut 4 bases from V and 2 bases from J, with 5 bases between. The V gene's germline CDR1 is SQVTM and CDR2 ANQGSEA. The CDR3 coding sequence is TGCAGCGTTGCGGAGAACTATGGCTACACCTTC. Translation: CSVAENYGYTF.

The chain recombines TRBV28 with TRBJ1-1, with 9 bases matching TRBD1. V dropped 6 bases and J dropped 5; count of bases not matched to a gene: 7. CDR3 length: 14 amino acids. CDR1 MDHEN and CDR2 SYDVKM come from the germline V gene. The CDR3 is CASSQDRGRTEAFF. CDR3 sequence (DNA): TGTGCCAGCAGCCAGGACAGGGGTAGGACTGAAGCTTTCTTT. The full variable domain, in which reference TRBV28 and TRBJ1-1 provide the parts outside the CDR3, is DVKVTQSSRYLVKRTGEKVFLECVQDMDHENMFWYRQDPGLGLRLIYFSYDVKMKEKGDIPEGYSVSREKKERFSLILESASTNQTSMYLCASSQDRGRTEAFFGQGTRLTVV.

The chain employs TRBV9 and TRBJ2-7; TRBD2 agrees at 7 bases. The CDR3 contains 15 residues. V was pared by 1 base and J by 5 bases, with 9 bases of the junction left unmatched. Germline assignment: CDR1 SGDLS and CDR2 YYNGEE. As DNA, the CDR3 is TGTGCCAGCAGCGTAACCGCTAGCGGATTGGACGAGCAGTACTTC. Translated: CASSVTASGLDEQYF.

The chain recombines TRBV28 with TRBJ1-1; unclear D gene. The germline V gene encodes CDR1 MDHEN and CDR2 SYDVKM. The CDR3 is 12 amino acids. Trimming stripped 5 bases from V and 0 bases from J, with 4 bases between. The CDR3 sequence: CASSDMNTEAFF. CDR3 DNA: TGTGCCAGCAGTGACATGAACACTGAAGCTTTCTTT.

The CDR3 loop reads CAIHPLAGDTQYF. CDR3 nucleotide sequence: TGTGCCATCCATCCATTAGCTGGAGATACGCAGTATTTT. The chain carries TRBV15 and TRBJ2-3; D is uncertain. Germline CDR1 LNHNV, CDR2 YYDKDF (reference sequence). Trimming cost V 10 bases and J 5 bases, with 16 bases left between them. The CDR3 length is 13 residues. Combining the CDR3 with reference TRBV15 and TRBJ2-3 gives the whole variable domain DAMVIQNPRYQVTQFGKPVTLSCSQTLNHNVMYWYQQKSSQAPKLLFHYYDKDFNNEADTPDNFQSRRPNTSFCFLDIRSPGLGDTAMYLCAIHPLAGDTQYFGPGTRLTVL.

The CDR3 nucleotides read TGTGCCTGGAGTGTAGGGGGCCCAAATTCACCCCTCCACTTT. Translated, it gives CAWSVGGPNSPLHF. This chain links TRBV30 with TRBJ1-6, with TRBD1 matching 7 bases. This CDR3 has 14 residues. The germline V gene has CDR1 GTSNPN and CDR2 SVGIG (reference sequence). Germline trimming cut 0 bases from V and 7 bases from J; bases unmatched to any gene: 3.

This rearrangement joins TRBV19 to TRBJ1-4; a possible D gene is TRBD1 (5 bases). Germline V gene data show CDR1 as LNHDA and CDR2 as SQIVND (reference sequence). The CDR3 runs 15 residues. V was cut by 3 bases and J by 8 bases, with 16 bases left in between. The CDR3 protein is CASSITRANDEKLFF. The CDR3 DNA reads as TGTGCCAGTAGTATCACCAGGGCGAACGACGAAAAACTGTTTTTT. Filled out from reference TRBV19 and TRBJ1-4, the complete variable domain reads DGGITQSPKYLFRKEGQNVTLSCEQNLNHDAMYWYRQDPGQGLRLIYYSQIVNDFQKGDIAEGYSVSREKKESFPLTVTSAQKNPTAFYLCASSITRANDEKLFFGSGTQLSVL.